Listed here are 29 T cell receptor beta chains from one sample, sequenced in a study of blood T cell repertoires in COVID-19. Only in-frame clones appear in the TCRdb table, and some are missing; sequencing was by immunoSEQ multiplex PCR. The sample carries around 110,000 clones, roughly 84% recorded once. The sample comprised peripheral blood. These receptors originate from a man aged 40-49 years with acute or convalescent COVID-19.

This chain joins TRBV5-6 and TRBJ2-1; 7 bases agree with TRBD2. The junction had 11 bases not matched to a gene; V was cut back by 3 bases and J by 2 bases. Germline V gene sequence: CDR1 SGHDT, CDR2 YYEEEE. The CDR3 runs to 17 residues. In DNA, the CDR3 is TGTGCCAGCAGCTCGTTGGGGGGACTACCAGCCTACAATGAGCAGTTCTTC. Translation: CASSSLGGLPAYNEQFF.

The chain uses TRBV21-1 and TRBJ2-7; the listed D gene, TRBD2, was not tested against the DNA. TRBV21-1 is a recognized pseudogene. There are 15 residues in the CDR3. CDR3 bases: TGTGCCAGCAGCAAAGATGGAGGGAAAGGCTACGAGCAGTACTTC. Protein sequence: CASSKDGGKGYEQYF.

This clone was seen many times. The V and J genes are TRBV6-5 and TRBJ2-7; perhaps TRBD1 as D (6 bases). The CDR3 sequence is 12 residues long. Germline V gene sequence: CDR1 MNHEY, CDR2 SVGAGI. The V end lost 2 bases, the J end lost 6 bases, and 8 bases lay between the germline ends. The CDR3 loop reads CASSYQGSEQYF. The CDR3 coding sequence is TGTGCCAGCAGTTACCAGGGGTCCGAGCAGTACTTC.

The chain joins TRBV29-1 to TRBJ2-7; maybe TRBD1 (6 bases). Germline lookup yields CDR1 SQVTM and CDR2 ANQGSEA. V dropped 2 bases and J dropped 2 bases, with 10 bases sitting between them. The CDR3 extends over 13 amino acids. The CDR3 bases are TGCAGCGTTGAAACAGGGCCTCCCTACGAGCAGTACTTC. Residues: CSVETGPPYEQYF.

This chain connects TRBV2 to TRBJ2-7; 9 bases agree with TRBD2. From germline, CDR1 is SNHLY and CDR2 FYNNEI. V shed 6 bases, J shed 3 bases, and the junction held 9 bases outside the gene matches. The CDR3 is made up of 15 amino acids. DNA for the CDR3: TGTGCCAGCAGGGATAGCGGGAGTGTCGACTACGAGCAGTACTTC. Residues: CASRDSGSVDYEQYF. Full variable domain (rest looked up from reference TRBV2 and TRBJ2-7): EPEVTQTPSHQVTQMGQEVILRCVPISNHLYFYWYRQILGQKVEFLVSFYNNEISEKSEIFDDQFSVERPDGSNFTLKIRSTKLEDSAMYFCASRDSGSVDYEQYFGPGTRLTVT.

This rearrangement joins TRBV13 to TRBJ2-3; possible D gene TRBD2, 6 bases. V lost 5 bases and J lost 5, with 32 bases in between. This CDR3 has 20 amino acids. Germline V CDR1 and CDR2: PRHDT, FYEKMQ (reference sequence). As DNA, the CDR3 is TGTGCCAGCAGCCCCGCCCGGGACTCAGCAAATTGGGGGTGGGAAGATACGCAGTATTTT. This encodes CASSPARDSANWGWEDTQYF.

V gene TRBV12-3 or TRBV12-4 combines with J gene TRBJ2-3; no reliable D call. The CDR3 sequence is 11 residues long. Trimming took off 6 bases at V and 6 bases at J, with 7 bases between the two ends. The CDR3 nucleotides read TGTGCCAGCAGAACCGGGGATACGCAGTATTTT. Encoded protein: CASRTGDTQYF.

The chain carries TRBV27 and TRBJ2-1; D gene unclear. Trimming took 2 bases from V and 8 from J, leaving 4 bases between them. CDR1 is MNHEY, CDR2 SMNVEV, per germline (reference sequence). The CDR3 length is 11 residues. The CDR3 sequence: CASSLLHEQFF. The CDR3 coding sequence is TGTGCCAGCAGTTTACTCCATGAGCAGTTCTTC.

The rearrangement links TRBV9 to TRBJ2-1; 13 bases line up with TRBD2. Trimming cost V 4 bases and J 8 bases; bases outside gene matches: 6. The CDR3 runs to 15 residues. Germline assignment: CDR1 SGDLS and CDR2 YYNGEE. The CDR3 region has the DNA TGTGCCAGCAGCCCAGGGACTAGCGGGATATATGAGCAGTTCTTC. As protein: CASSPGTSGIYEQFF.

This chain joins TRBV6-6 and TRBJ1-3; D gene uncertain. Germline V gene sequence: CDR1 MNHNY, CDR2 SVGAGI (reference sequence). Trimming cost V 5 bases and J 0 bases, with 8 bases left between them. The CDR3 is made up of 14 amino acids. The CDR3, as DNA: TGTGCCAGCAGTCATACAAGCTCTGGAAACACCATATATTTT. It codes for CASSHTSSGNTIYF.

V gene TRBV9 combines with J gene TRBJ2-2; possibly TRBD1 for D (6 bases). The CDR3 runs 15 residues. V was pared by 4 bases and J by 6 bases, with 16 bases between. Germline CDR1 SGDLS, CDR2 YYNGEE. As DNA, the CDR3 is TGTGCCAGCAGCAGGGGGACGGTAAAAGCCGGGGAGCTGTTTTTT. Its protein product is CASSRGTVKAGELFF.

V usage is TRBV11-3 and J usage is TRBJ2-5; weak D call: TRBD1 (6 bases). CDR3 length equals 13 residues. Germline lookup yields CDR1 SGHNT and CDR2 YENEEA. V shed 5 bases and J shed 2 bases, with 9 bases lying between them. The CDR3 loop reads CASSPQGQETQYF. Here the CDR3 DNA reads TGTGCCAGCAGCCCACAGGGACAAGAGACCCAGTACTTC. The variable domain in full, with the rest retrieved from reference TRBV11-3 and TRBJ2-5, is EAGVVQSPRYKIIEKKQPVAFWCNPISGHNTLYWYLQNLGQGPELLIRYENEEAVDDSQLPKDRFSAERLKGVDSTLKIQPAELGDSAVYLCASSPQGQETQYFGPGTRLLVL.

The chain employs TRBV3-1 (or the pseudogene TRBV3-2) and TRBJ2-5, with TRBD2 identical over 10 bases. Germline-derived CDR1 and CDR2 are LGHDT and YNNKEL (reference sequence). This CDR3 has 14 residues. Unmatched junction bases numbered 5, after V lost 5 bases and J lost 5 bases. DNA for the CDR3: TGTGCCAGCAGCGCTAGCGGGAGTGAGGAGACCCAGTACTTC. Its protein product is CASSASGSEETQYF.

V usage is TRBV2 and J usage is TRBJ2-7; 7 positions agree with TRBD1. This CDR3 is built from 14 residues. With V trimmed by 5 bases and J by 6 bases, 10 bases remained unmatched. CDR1 is SNHLY, CDR2 FYNNEI, per germline. The CDR3 loop reads CASSPRQGTGEQYF. CDR3 in DNA: TGTGCCAGCAGTCCACGACAGGGTACCGGCGAGCAGTACTTC.

For the CDR3, the DNA is TGTGCCAGCAGCCCGGTCACAGGCTCCTACGAGCAGTACTTC. Amino acids: CASSPVTGSYEQYF. This rearrangement joins TRBV7-2 to TRBJ2-7; perhaps TRBD1 as D (5 bases). The V gene's germline CDR1 is SGHTA and CDR2 FQGNSA. V shed 5 bases and J shed 0 bases, with 11 bases lying between them. CDR3 length: 14 residues.

The J gene is TRBJ1-6, the V gene TRBV7-2, with D tentatively TRBD1 (6 bases). Trimming shortened V by 2 bases and J by 8 bases, and 10 bases separated the two germline ends. The CDR3 extends over 14 amino acids. Per the germline V gene, CDR1 is SGHTA and CDR2 is FQGNSA. This CDR3 is CASSLTGRDSPLHF. CDR3 coding DNA: TGTGCCAGCAGCTTAACAGGGAGGGATTCACCCCTCCACTTT.

This clone was picked up a small number of times. J is TRBJ1-1 and V is TRBV18; 8 nucleotides agree with TRBD1. CDR3 length equals 13 residues. Germline CDR1 is KGHSH and CDR2 is LQKENI. V shed 5 bases and J 5 bases; nucleotides not matched to a gene: 4. This CDR3 is CASSAQGETEAFF. The CDR3 DNA reads as TGTGCCAGCTCAGCACAGGGGGAAACTGAAGCTTTCTTT.

The genes are TRBV6-1 and TRBJ2-3, with 12 bases aligning to TRBD2. The CDR3 is made up of 15 amino acids. J gave up 7 bases and V 3 bases, and 5 bases lay outside the gene matches. Germline CDR1 MNHNS, CDR2 SASEGT. The CDR3 is CASSDGLAGTYTQYF. Here the CDR3 DNA reads TGTGCCAGCAGTGACGGACTAGCGGGGACCTATACGCAGTATTTT.

Turning to this clone: The same CDR3 arises from other DNA sequences in this sample as well. The chain employs TRBV6-5 and TRBJ2-5; tentative D call: TRBD1 (5 bases). CDR3 size: 12 residues. CDR1 and CDR2 (germline): MNHEY, SVGAGI. Trimming took off 7 bases at V and 4 bases at J, with 10 bases between the two ends. CDR3 nucleotides: TGTGCCAGCAAAGGGGTGGGAGAGACCCAGTACTTC. Its translation: CASKGVGETQYF.

The CDR3 DNA follows: TGTGCCAGCAGGGATTGGACATTAGAGACCCAGTACTTC. Its translation: CASRDWTLETQYF. The rearrangement links TRBV25-1 to TRBJ2-5; D perhaps matches TRBD1 (5 bases). The ends were cut back, 6 bases at V and 4 bases at J, with 12 bases in the middle. The germline V gene encodes CDR1 MGHDK and CDR2 SYGVNS. The CDR3 contains 13 residues. Variable domain in full (rest from reference TRBV25-1 and TRBJ2-5): EADIYQTPRYLVIGTGKKITLECSQTMGHDKMYWYQQDPGMELHLIHYSYGVNSTEKGDLSSESTVSRIRTEHFPLTLESARPSHTSQYLCASRDWTLETQYFGPGTRLLVL.

The V call is TRBV11-2, the J call TRBJ2-7; 8 nucleotides line up with TRBD1. Trimming removed 3 bases from V and 4 bases from J; junction bases left unmatched: 2. The CDR3 sequence is 13 residues long. The germline CDR1 and CDR2 sequences are SGHAT and FQNNGV. Here the CDR3 reads CASSFGQGYEQYF. CDR3 nucleotides: TGTGCCAGCAGCTTTGGACAGGGTTACGAGCAGTACTTC. Drawing the rest from reference TRBV11-2 and TRBJ2-7, the complete variable domain is EAGVAQSPRYKIIEKRQSVAFWCNPISGHATLYWYQQILGQGPKLLIQFQNNGVVDDSQLPKDRFSAERLKGVDSTLKIQPAKLEDSAVYLCASSFGQGYEQYFGPGTRLTVT.

The chain joins TRBV5-1 to TRBJ1-4, with D perhaps matching TRBD1 (5 bases). The ends were cut back, 4 bases at V and 8 bases at J, with 15 bases in the middle. Germline CDR1 SGHRS, CDR2 YFSETQ. The CDR3 has 14 residues. The CDR3 DNA follows: TGCGCCAGCAGCGACGACATCGGGGGAGAAAAACTGTTTTTT. This sequence encodes CASSDDIGGEKLFF. The full variable domain, its missing parts supplied by reference TRBV5-1 and TRBJ1-4, is KAGVTQTPRYLIKTRGQQVTLSCSPISGHRSVSWYQQTPGQGLQFLFEYFSETQRNKGNFPGRFSGRQFSNSRSEMNVSTLELGDSALYLCASSDDIGGEKLFFGSGTQLSVL.

The chain couples TRBV19 to TRBJ2-7; TRBD1 matches 7 bases. The germline gives CDR1 LNHDA, CDR2 SQIVND (reference sequence). The CDR3 length is 15 residues. J lost 2 bases, V lost 2 bases, and 6 bases had no gene match. CDR3 nucleotide sequence: TGTGCCAGTAGTATATCAGGACAGGACACCTACGAGCAGTACTTC. Its translation is CASSISGQDTYEQYF.

The chain uses TRBV3-1 (or the pseudogene TRBV3-2) and TRBJ2-1; D possibly corresponds to TRBD2 (6 bases). Germline-derived CDR1 and CDR2 are LGHDT and YNNKEL (reference sequence). The CDR3 has 16 residues. V was pared by 2 bases and J by 8 bases, with 19 bases between. The CDR3 here is CASSQQGLARGDEQFF. CDR3 DNA: TGTGCCAGCAGCCAACAGGGACTGGCCCGAGGGGATGAGCAGTTCTTC.

The chain recombines TRBV7-9 with TRBJ2-1, with D tentatively TRBD2 (5 bases). Per the germline V gene, CDR1 is SEHNR and CDR2 is FQNEAQ (reference sequence). The germline V and J ends were trimmed by 6 bases and 0 bases, with 18 bases remaining between them. This CDR3 comprises 17 residues. The CDR3: CASSSLASDRSYNEQFF. Written as DNA, the CDR3 is TGTGCCAGCAGTTCGTTAGCGTCGGACCGCTCCTACAATGAGCAGTTCTTC. The full variable domain, with the rest looked up from reference TRBV7-9 and TRBJ2-1, is DTGVSQNPRHKITKRGQNVTFRCDPISEHNRLYWYRQTLGQGPEFLTYFQNEAQLEKSRLLSDRFSAERPKGSFSTLEIQRTEQGDSAMYLCASSSLASDRSYNEQFFGPGTRLTVL.

This rearrangement joins TRBV10-2 to TRBJ2-3, with 9 bases that match TRBD2. This CDR3 contains 14 residues. Germline V gene lookup returns CDR1 WSHSY and CDR2 SAAADI. Unmatched junction bases numbered 4, after V lost 8 bases and J lost 1 base. The CDR3 here is CASGLARGTDTQYF. Here the CDR3 DNA reads TGCGCCAGCGGACTAGCGAGGGGCACAGATACGCAGTATTTT.

The chain joins TRBV6-1 to TRBJ1-6; the match to TRBD1 covers 7 bases. Trimming at V came to 4 bases and at J to 6 bases, leaving 12 bases not matched to a gene. Germline CDR1 MNHNS, CDR2 SASEGT. The CDR3 runs to 17 residues. DNA for the CDR3: TGTGCCAGCAGTGGAACACTCCCGGGACAGACTAATTCACCCCTCCACTTT. Translation: CASSGTLPGQTNSPLHF.

The chain recombines TRBV7-9 with TRBJ1-1; D gene uncertain. The germline V gene encodes CDR1 SEHNR and CDR2 FQNEAQ (reference sequence). CDR3 length: 17 amino acids. Deletions cut 5 bases from V and 0 bases from J, with 19 bases between. CDR3 DNA sequence: TGTGCCAGCAGCCCCGCCGCCCGGAGTAACTTGAACACTGAAGCTTTCTTT. Residues: CASSPAARSNLNTEAFF. The full variable domain, in which reference TRBV7-9 and TRBJ1-1 provide the parts outside the CDR3, is DTGVSQNPRHKITKRGQNVTFRCDPISEHNRLYWYRQTLGQGPEFLTYFQNEAQLEKSRLLSDRFSAERPKGSFSTLEIQRTEQGDSAMYLCASSPAARSNLNTEAFFGQGTRLTVV.

This clone was seen a handful of times. The rearrangement links TRBV27 to TRBJ1-3; 7 bases map to TRBD1. The CDR3 loop spans 18 amino acids. Losses at the gene ends were 7 bases for V and 3 bases for J; bases not matched to a gene: 18. CDR1 is MNHEY and CDR2 is SMNVEV in the germline V gene (reference sequence). This CDR3 is CASTLGPSRGVGGNTIYF. CDR3 nucleotide sequence: TGTGCCAGCACCCTTGGGCCCAGCAGGGGGGTCGGTGGAAACACCATATATTTT.